This T cell receptor (beta chain) is from a study of OX40 agonist ivuxolimab in advanced cancers. CDR1 is SGHTA and CDR2 is FQGNSA in the germline V gene. The V end was cut by 5 bases, the J end by 6 bases, with 8 bases between. The CDR3 runs 12 residues. Study-wide findings and caveats: The investigators did not determine what antigen specificity the expanded peripheral T cells had. In general, CD8+ T cells held more expanded clones than CD4+ did, on average. At 0.1 to 3.0 mg/kg, clonal expansion of CD4+ and CD8+ blood T cells had occurred by week 6.

Data came from immunoSEQ multiplex PCR; TCRdb stores just in-frame clones and leaves some out. The data hold around 70,000 clones, with over 80% observed a single time. A note on this clone: The antigen remains undetermined.

The chain has TRBV7-2 and TRBJ2-1, with D uncertain. Sequencing was performed on CD4+ or CD8+ T cells sorted from blood, taken in a trial of the OX40 agonist ivuxolimab. This clonotype was sampled from an adult with an advanced solid tumor such as melanoma, head and neck, liver or kidney cancer. CDR3 nucleotides: TGTGCCAGCAGCCCCTCGGCCAATGAGCAGTTCTTC. It codes for CASSPSANEQFF.